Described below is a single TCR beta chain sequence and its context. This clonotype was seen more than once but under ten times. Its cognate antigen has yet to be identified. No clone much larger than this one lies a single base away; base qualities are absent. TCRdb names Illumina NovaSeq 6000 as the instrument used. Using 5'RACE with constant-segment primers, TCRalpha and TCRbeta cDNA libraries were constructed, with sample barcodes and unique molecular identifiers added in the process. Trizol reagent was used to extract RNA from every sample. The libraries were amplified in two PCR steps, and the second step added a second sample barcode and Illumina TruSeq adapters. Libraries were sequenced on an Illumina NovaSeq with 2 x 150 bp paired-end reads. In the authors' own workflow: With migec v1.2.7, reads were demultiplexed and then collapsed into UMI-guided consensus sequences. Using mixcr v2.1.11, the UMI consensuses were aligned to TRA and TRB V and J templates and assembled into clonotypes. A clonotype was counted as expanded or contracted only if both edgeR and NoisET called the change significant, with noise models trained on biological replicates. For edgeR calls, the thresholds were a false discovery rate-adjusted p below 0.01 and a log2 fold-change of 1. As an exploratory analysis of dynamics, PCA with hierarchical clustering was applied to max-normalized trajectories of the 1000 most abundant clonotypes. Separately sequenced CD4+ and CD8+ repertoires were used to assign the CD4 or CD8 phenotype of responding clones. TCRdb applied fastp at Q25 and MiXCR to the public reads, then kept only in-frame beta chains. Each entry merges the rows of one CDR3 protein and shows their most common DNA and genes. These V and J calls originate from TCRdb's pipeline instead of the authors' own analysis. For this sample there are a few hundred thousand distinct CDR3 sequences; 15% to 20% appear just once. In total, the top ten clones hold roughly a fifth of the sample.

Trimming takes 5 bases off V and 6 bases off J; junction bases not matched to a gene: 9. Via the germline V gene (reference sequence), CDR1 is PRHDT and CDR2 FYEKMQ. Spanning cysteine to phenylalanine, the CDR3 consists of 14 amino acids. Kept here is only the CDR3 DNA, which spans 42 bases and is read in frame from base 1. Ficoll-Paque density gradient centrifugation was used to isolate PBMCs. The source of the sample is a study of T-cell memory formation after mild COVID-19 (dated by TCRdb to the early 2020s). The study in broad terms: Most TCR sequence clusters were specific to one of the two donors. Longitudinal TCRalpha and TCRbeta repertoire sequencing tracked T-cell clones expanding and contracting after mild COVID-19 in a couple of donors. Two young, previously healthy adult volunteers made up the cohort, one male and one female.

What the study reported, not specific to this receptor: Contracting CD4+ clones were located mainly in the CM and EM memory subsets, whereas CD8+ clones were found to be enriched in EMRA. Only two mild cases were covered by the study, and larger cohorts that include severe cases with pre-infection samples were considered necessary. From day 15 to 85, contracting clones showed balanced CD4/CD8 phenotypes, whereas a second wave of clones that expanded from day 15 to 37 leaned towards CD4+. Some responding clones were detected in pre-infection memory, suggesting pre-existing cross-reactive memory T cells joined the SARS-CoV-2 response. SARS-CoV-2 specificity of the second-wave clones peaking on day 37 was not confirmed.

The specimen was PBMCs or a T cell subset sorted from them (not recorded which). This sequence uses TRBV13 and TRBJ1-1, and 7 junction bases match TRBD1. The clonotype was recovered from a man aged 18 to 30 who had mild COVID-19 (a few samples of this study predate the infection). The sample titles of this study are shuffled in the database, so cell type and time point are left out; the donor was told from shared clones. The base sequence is TGTGCCAGCAGCGACGGGACAGTGGGCTCTGAAGCTTTCTTT. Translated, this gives CASSDGTVGSEAFF. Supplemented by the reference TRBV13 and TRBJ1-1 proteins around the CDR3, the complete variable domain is AAGVIQSPRHLIKEKRETATLKCYPIPRHDTVYWYQQGPGQDPQFLISFYEKMQSDKGSIPDRFSAQQFSDYHSELNMSSLELGDSALYFCASSDGTVGSEAFFGQGTRLTVV.